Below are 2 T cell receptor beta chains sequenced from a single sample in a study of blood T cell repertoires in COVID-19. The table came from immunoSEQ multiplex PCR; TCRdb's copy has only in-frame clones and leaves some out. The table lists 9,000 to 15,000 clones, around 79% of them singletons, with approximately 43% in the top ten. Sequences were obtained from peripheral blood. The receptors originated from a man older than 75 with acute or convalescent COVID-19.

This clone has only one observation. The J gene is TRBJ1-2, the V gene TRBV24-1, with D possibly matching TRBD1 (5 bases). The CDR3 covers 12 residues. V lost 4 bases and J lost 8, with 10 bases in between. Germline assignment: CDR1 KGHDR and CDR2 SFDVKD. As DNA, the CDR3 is TGTGCCACCAGTGACCCAGGGAAAGGCTACACCTTC. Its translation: CATSDPGKGYTF.

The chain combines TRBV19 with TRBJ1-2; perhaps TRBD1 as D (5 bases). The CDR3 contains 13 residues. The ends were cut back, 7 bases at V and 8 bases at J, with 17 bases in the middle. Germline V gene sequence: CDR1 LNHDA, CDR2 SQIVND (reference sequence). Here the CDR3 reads CASKGQDIGGYTF. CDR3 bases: TGTGCCAGTAAAGGGCAGGACATTGGGGGCTACACCTTC.